This T cell receptor beta chain was recovered during a study of T cell changes during pregnancy in multiple sclerosis. The germline V gene encodes CDR1 MDHEN and CDR2 SYDVKM. This CDR3 contains 15 residues. Trimming left V 3 bases short and J 0 bases short, with 11 bases between. TCRdb keeps only in-frame clones here, not all; method: immunoSEQ multiplex PCR. The sample carries some 60,000 clones, approximately 89% recorded once. The chain employs TRBV28 and TRBJ1-2; perhaps TRBD1 as D (5 bases). The clonotype was recovered from a female donor with multiple sclerosis, enrolled in a pregnancy study. Sequencing used peripheral blood, obtained after pregnancy. The CDR3 region is CASSLKGPSNYGYTF. CDR3 DNA sequence: TGTGCCAGCAGTTTGAAGGGGCCCTCTAACTATGGCTACACCTTC.